The next 10 T cell receptor beta chains were all read from a single sample in a study of memory CD4+ T cells and cytomegalovirus serostatus. The sort gate was single viable CD3+CD4+CD8-CD45RO+ cells for memory CD4+ T cells. Sequenced by immunoSEQ multiplex PCR; TCRdb stores in-frame clones only, minus some. Altogether approximately 42,000 clones are present, 79% being singletons, with the ten largest covering roughly 1.1%. The specimen was memory CD4+ T cells from blood. The receptors stem from an adult in good health and CMV-seronegative.

The CDR3 nucleotides are TGTGCCTGGAGTTCCACAGGGAATACGCAGTATTTT. Translating gives CAWSSTGNTQYF. The genes are TRBV30 and TRBJ2-3, with D possibly TRBD1 on 6 matching bases. The germline V gene has CDR1 GTSNPN and CDR2 SVGIG (reference sequence). The V end was cut by 2 bases, the J end by 7 bases, with 10 bases between. The CDR3 sequence is 12 residues long.

The gene calls are TRBV2 and TRBJ1-5; tentatively, D is TRBD1 (6 bases). With 2 bases removed from V and 0 bases from J, the gap between germline ends came to 20 bases. Germline CDR1 is SNHLY and CDR2 is FYNNEI. CDR3 length: 19 residues. The CDR3 DNA reads TGTGCCAGCAGTGAATACGGGAATAACAGGGCCTATAGCAATCAGCCCCAGCATTTT. Translation: CASSEYGNNRAYSNQPQHF.

This chain connects TRBV18 to TRBJ1-2; the D is unclear. Germline CDR1 and CDR2: KGHSH and LQKENI. Trimming left V 6 bases short and J 7 bases short, with 21 bases between. This CDR3 comprises 15 residues. The chain's CDR3 is CASSPSQDGARGYTF. The CDR3 coding sequence is TGTGCCAGCTCGCCCTCGCAAGACGGCGCGCGTGGCTACACCTTC.

This chain joins TRBV7-9 and TRBJ2-1; a weak D match, TRBD2 (5 bases). V dropped 4 bases and J dropped 7 bases, with 14 bases sitting between them. Per the germline V gene, CDR1 is SEHNR and CDR2 is FQNEAQ (reference sequence). CDR3 length: 14 amino acids. CDR3 sequence: CASSSLDTRNEQFF. DNA of the CDR3: TGTGCCAGCAGCTCTCTCGATACTAGAAATGAGCAGTTCTTC.

The chain couples TRBV30 to TRBJ1-5; weak D call: TRBD1 (6 bases). Germline CDR1 reads GTSNPN; CDR2 reads SVGIG (reference sequence). Between the trimmed V and J ends, which lost 1 base and 7 bases, there was a span of 11 bases. The CDR3 is made up of 13 amino acids. CDR3 protein: CAWSGTVEQPQHF. The CDR3 DNA reads as TGTGCCTGGAGTGGGACAGTAGAACAGCCCCAGCATTTT.

The chain couples TRBV30 to TRBJ1-1; D gene uncertain. In germline, CDR1 is GTSNPN, CDR2 SVGIG (reference sequence). This CDR3 is built from 13 residues. V was cut by 0 bases and J by 2 bases, with 7 bases left in between. CDR3 nucleotide sequence: TGTGCCTGGAGTGTATCAGAAAACACTGAAGCTTTCTTT. This encodes CAWSVSENTEAFF.

The V gene is TRBV6-4, the J gene TRBJ2-5, with no clear D. The CDR3 consists of 13 residues. Per the germline V gene, CDR1 is MRHNA and CDR2 is SNTAGT. V lost 5 bases to trimming and J lost 5 bases, with 12 bases between them. The chain's CDR3 is CASSSMKGETQYF. For the CDR3, the DNA is TGTGCCAGCAGTTCGATGAAAGGGGAGACCCAGTACTTC.

The chain carries TRBV5-1 and TRBJ1-1, with D unclear. V was pared by 0 bases and J by 3 bases, with 9 bases between. Germline V CDR1 and CDR2: SGHRS, YFSETQ. The length of the CDR3 is 14 residues. CDR3 in DNA: TGCGCCAGCAGCTTGGTCTCCGGATACACTGAAGCTTTCTTT. It translates to CASSLVSGYTEAFF.

On this clone itself: At one of its ends the junction is not consistent with the germline gene, which may arise from a read error. V usage is TRBV7-9 and J usage is TRBJ2-1; 8 positions match TRBD1. This CDR3 is built from 17 residues. In germline, CDR1 is SEHNR, CDR2 FQNEAQ (reference sequence). CDR3 coding DNA: TGTGCCCGCAGCTTAGGGTCCGGACAGGGCGAATCCCATGAGCAGTTCTTC. Translation: CARSLGSGQGESHEQFF.

This clone was detected only a few times. This rearrangement joins TRBV7-8 to TRBJ2-1; TRBD2 agrees at 7 bases. Germline CDR1 reads SGHVS; CDR2 reads FQNEAQ. The CDR3 is 19 amino acids. V shed 1 base and J 0 bases; nucleotides not matched to a gene: 12. DNA for the CDR3: TGTGCCAGCAGCTTAGATCCGGGGGGTGTCGGGTACTCCTACAATGAGCAGTTCTTC. This gives the protein CASSLDPGGVGYSYNEQFF.